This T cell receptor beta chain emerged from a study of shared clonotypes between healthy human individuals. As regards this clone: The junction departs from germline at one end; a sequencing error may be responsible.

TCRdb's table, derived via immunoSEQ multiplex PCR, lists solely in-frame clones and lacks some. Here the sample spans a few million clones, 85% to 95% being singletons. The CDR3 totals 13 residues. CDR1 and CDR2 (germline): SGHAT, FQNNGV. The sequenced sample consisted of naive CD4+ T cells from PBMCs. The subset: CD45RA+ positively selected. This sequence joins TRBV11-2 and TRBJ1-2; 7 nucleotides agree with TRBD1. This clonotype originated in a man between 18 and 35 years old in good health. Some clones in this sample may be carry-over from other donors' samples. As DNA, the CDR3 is TGTGCCAGCAGCTTAGCAGGGCTAGGGGGCTGCACCTTC. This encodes CASSLAGLGGCTF.